This T cell receptor beta chain was documented in a study of cytotoxic CD8 clonotypes in ibrutinib-treated CLL. Notes on the study in general: Exceeding age-matched healthy donors, baseline clonality also tracked the counts of circulating CD8+ T cells. Clonality went up at ibrutinib response and then declined back toward baseline at progression.

Clones were sequenced by immunoSEQ multiplex PCR, and TCRdb holds only the in-frame ones, with some missing. The sample holds some 200,000 clones, 70% seen once. Investigators sourced approximately 2.1 micrograms of genomic DNA from cryopreserved PBMCs for TCR beta libraries. Comments on this clone: Antigen: not known.

The material was PBMCs, obtained after 12 months of ibrutinib treatment. This clonotype was obtained from a human donor with chronic lymphocytic leukemia.

This CDR3 is CASSVLAGSYEQYF. In nucleotides, the CDR3 is TGTGCCAGCAGTGTCCTAGCGGGATCTTACGAGCAGTACTTC. The chain is built from TRBV2 and TRBJ2-7, with 9 nucleotides matching TRBD2. The CDR3 extends over 14 amino acids. Germline V gene sequence: CDR1 SNHLY, CDR2 FYNNEI. Unmatched junction bases numbered 5, after V lost 4 bases and J lost 4 bases.